This TCR beta chain is from a study of blood T cell repertoires in COVID-19. At the level of the study: Collection of acute and convalescent COVID-19 samples took place in the United States, Italy and Spain. The cDNA or gDNA used as material had been derived from T cells, B-cell-depleted T cells, or PBMCs.

This CDR3 comprises 15 residues. Germline-derived CDR1 and CDR2 are SGHNT and YYREEE (reference sequence). V shed 3 bases, J shed 4 bases, and the junction held 4 bases outside the gene matches. Original analysis: Reference gene primer amplification gave nucleated cell count estimates. The method was immunoSEQ multiplex PCR; TCRdb's version includes in-frame clones alone and lacks a portion of them. The V and J calls and clone size are taken from that table; D and trimming were inferred from the DNA. The top ten hold around 4.4% of the sample, which has under 350,000 clones, around 89% seen once. The source of this sequence is a man aged 40-55 years with acute or convalescent COVID-19. Specimen: peripheral blood. This sequence joins TRBV5-4 and TRBJ2-3; 11 bases line up with TRBD2. The CDR3 bases are TGTGCCAGCAGCTCGACTAGCGGGGAGGCAGATACGCAGTATTTT. Translated: CASSSTSGEADTQYF.